Listed here are 8 T cell receptor beta chains from one sample, sequenced in a study of CD8 T cells in Susac syndrome. When the RNA was reverse transcribed, random hexamers were used with an input of about 0.5 to 1 ug. Via MiXCR, TCRdb re-called the immunoSEQ multiplex PCR reads, giving one row per CDR3 protein. Here the sample spans 180,000 or so distinct CDR3 sequences, 85% to 95% being singletons. Input material: CD4+ T cells from PBMCs. Receptors were obtained from a human donor with Susac syndrome.

The rearrangement links TRBV7-9 to TRBJ1-6; D remains ambiguous. Trimming removed 2 bases at V and 7 bases at J, with 9 bases between. This CDR3 spans 14 amino acids. Germline values: CDR1 SEHNR, CDR2 FQNEAQ (reference sequence). CDR3 nucleotide sequence: TGTGCCAGCAGCTTAATGCGAGGGAATTCACCCCTCCACTTT. This encodes CASSLMRGNSPLHF.

The V and J genes are TRBV30 and TRBJ2-3; TRBD2 matches at 12 bases. V lost 1 base, J lost 2 bases, and 1 base stayed unmatched. The CDR3 is 15 amino acids. Germline CDR1 is GTSNPN and CDR2 is SVGIG (reference sequence). CDR3: CAWSGLAGVTDTQYF. CDR3 sequence (DNA): TGTGCCTGGAGTGGACTAGCGGGGGTCACAGATACGCAGTATTTT. The whole variable domain, remainder taken from reference TRBV30 and TRBJ2-3, is SQTIHQWPATLVQPVGSPLSLECTVEGTSNPNLYWYRQAAGRGLQLLFYSVGIGQISSEVPQNLSASRPQDRQFILSSKKLLLSDSGFYLCAWSGLAGVTDTQYFGPGTRLTVL.

V and J are TRBV9 and TRBJ2-3, with a possible D match to TRBD1 (6 bases). V shed 3 bases and J shed 1 base, with 15 bases lying between them. Germline V gene data show CDR1 as SGDLS and CDR2 as YYNGEE. This CDR3 spans 16 amino acids. Here the CDR3 DNA reads TGTGCCAGCAGCGCGACAGGACAGATCGGCACAGATACGCAGTATTTT. Amino acid sequence: CASSATGQIGTDTQYF.

CDR3: CASSRGAYNEQFF. The CDR3 DNA sequence: TGTGCCAGCAGCCGTGGGGCCTACAATGAGCAGTTCTTC. This chain connects TRBV2 to TRBJ2-1; D gene ambiguous. CDR1 is SNHLY and CDR2 is FYNNEI in the germline V gene. The CDR3 contains 13 residues. The V end was cut by 6 bases, the J end by 2 bases, with 8 bases between.

V and J are TRBV20-1 and TRBJ2-7, with TRBD1 matching over 9 bases. Per the germline V gene, CDR1 is DFQATT and CDR2 is SNEGSKA (reference sequence). This CDR3 is 16 amino acids long. CDR3 sequence reads: CRVIPGQGVGLHEQYF. CDR3 sequence (DNA): TGCAGAGTGATACCGGGACAGGGAGTAGGGCTCCACGAGCAGTACTTC.

J is TRBJ2-1 and V is TRBV3-1; 10 positions match TRBD2. This CDR3 spans 14 amino acids. Losses at the gene ends were 0 bases for V and 12 bases for J; bases not matched to a gene: 5. Germline-derived CDR1 and CDR2 are LGHDT and YNNKEL (reference sequence). As DNA, the CDR3 is TGTGCCAGCAGCCAAGATTCGGCTAGCGGGAGGCAGTTCTTC. Residues: CASSQDSASGRQFF.

The CDR3 loop is CASSRDSQTQYF. The CDR3 nucleotides are TGTGCCAGCAGCCGAGACAGTCAGACCCAGTACTTC. The V and J genes are TRBV3-1 and TRBJ2-5, with D possibly being TRBD1 (5 bases). Germline V gives CDR1 LGHDT, CDR2 YNNKEL (reference sequence). This CDR3 comprises 12 residues. V was cut by 4 bases and J by 6 bases, with 9 bases left in between.

Written as DNA, the CDR3 is TGTGCCAGCAGTCCTTGGGACCGAGCAGGCGAGCAGTACTTC. This sequence encodes CASSPWDRAGEQYF. V and J are TRBV12-3 or TRBV12-4 and TRBJ2-7; the D gene could be TRBD1 or TRBD2 (5 bases each). V was cut by 5 bases and J by 6 bases, with 17 bases left in between. CDR3 length equals 14 residues.